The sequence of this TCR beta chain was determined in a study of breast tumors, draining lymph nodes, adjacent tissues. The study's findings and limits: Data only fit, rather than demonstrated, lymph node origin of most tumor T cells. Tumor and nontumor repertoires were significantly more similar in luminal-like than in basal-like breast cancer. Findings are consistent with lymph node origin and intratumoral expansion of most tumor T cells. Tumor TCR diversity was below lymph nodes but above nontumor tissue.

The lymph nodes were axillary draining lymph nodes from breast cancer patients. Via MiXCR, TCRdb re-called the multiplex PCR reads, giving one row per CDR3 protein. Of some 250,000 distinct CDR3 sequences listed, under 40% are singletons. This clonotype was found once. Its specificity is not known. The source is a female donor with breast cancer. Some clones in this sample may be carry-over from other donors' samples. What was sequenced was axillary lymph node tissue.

The DNA for the CDR3 is TGCAGTGCTCGGGACAGCCCTCGCAGGAACACCATATATTTT. Translating gives CSARDSPRRNTIYF. The chain carries TRBV20-1 and TRBJ1-3, with 7 bases lining up with TRBD1. The CDR3 is made up of 14 amino acids. Trimming removed 5 bases from V and 7 bases from J; junction bases left unmatched: 11. Germline CDR1 and CDR2: DFQATT and SNEGSKA (reference sequence).